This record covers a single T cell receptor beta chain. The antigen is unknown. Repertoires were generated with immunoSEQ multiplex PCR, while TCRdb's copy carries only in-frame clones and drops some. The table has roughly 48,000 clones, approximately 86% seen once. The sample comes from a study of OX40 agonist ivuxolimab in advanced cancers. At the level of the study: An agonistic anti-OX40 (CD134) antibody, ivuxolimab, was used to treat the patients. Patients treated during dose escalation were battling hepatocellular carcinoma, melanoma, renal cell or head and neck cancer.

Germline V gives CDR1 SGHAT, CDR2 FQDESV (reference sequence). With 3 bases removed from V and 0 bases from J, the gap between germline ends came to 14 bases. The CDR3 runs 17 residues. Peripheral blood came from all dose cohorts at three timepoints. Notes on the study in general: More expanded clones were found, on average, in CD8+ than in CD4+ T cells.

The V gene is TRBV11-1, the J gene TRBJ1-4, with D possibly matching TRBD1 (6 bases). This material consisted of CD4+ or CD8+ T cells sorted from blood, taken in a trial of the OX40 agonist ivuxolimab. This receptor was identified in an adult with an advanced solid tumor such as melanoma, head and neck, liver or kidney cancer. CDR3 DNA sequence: TGTGCCAGCAGCTTGGTCGGGGGCGGAGCAACTAATGAAAAACTGTTTTTT. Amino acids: CASSLVGGGATNEKLFF.